These 32 T cell receptor beta chains share one sample of origin, sequenced in a study of cytomegalovirus exposure and HLA in healthy donors. A multiplex PCR was run with 60 Vbeta primers and 13 Jbeta primers. Data came from immunoSEQ multiplex PCR; TCRdb stores just in-frame clones and leaves some out. The sample has more than 85,000 clones, 75% to 90% seen once. The sample consisted of PBMCs. The receptors were sampled from a man aged 25-45 years in good health and CMV-seropositive.

This clone appeared a few times. The rearrangement joins TRBV6-1 to TRBJ2-3; D gene ambiguous. V lost 4 bases, J lost 6 bases, and 5 bases lay in between. This CDR3 contains 11 residues. Germline assignment: CDR1 MNHNS and CDR2 SASEGT. In nucleotides, the CDR3 is TGTGCCAGCAGTGTTCGGGATACGCAGTATTTT. Its translation: CASSVRDTQYF.

A single count supports this clone. The chain joins TRBV7-9 to TRBJ2-1, with 7 bases fitting TRBD1. This CDR3 has 13 amino acids. The V gene's germline CDR1 is SEHNR and CDR2 FQNEAQ (reference sequence). Trimming took 0 bases from V and 11 from J; bases not matched to a gene: 4. The CDR3 region is CASSLANRGKQFF. The CDR3 DNA reads as TGTGCCAGCAGCTTAGCGAACAGGGGTAAGCAGTTCTTC.

The chain recombines TRBV7-9 with TRBJ1-1; TRBD1 agrees at 7 bases. CDR3 size: 17 residues. CDR1 is SEHNR, CDR2 FQNEAQ, per germline (reference sequence). The J segment lost 1 base and the V segment lost 2 bases, leaving 10 bases of the junction unmatched. This CDR3 reads CASSLISGGGGNTEAFF. CDR3 nucleotide sequence: TGTGCCAGCAGCTTAATCTCAGGGGGTGGGGGGAACACTGAAGCTTTCTTT. Full variable domain (remainder filled in from reference TRBV7-9 and TRBJ1-1): DTGVSQNPRHKITKRGQNVTFRCDPISEHNRLYWYRQTLGQGPEFLTYFQNEAQLEKSRLLSDRFSAERPKGSFSTLEIQRTEQGDSAMYLCASSLISGGGGNTEAFFGQGTRLTVV.

This clone was seen more than once but under ten times. This chain links TRBV19 with TRBJ1-5, with a weak D call TRBD1 (5 bases). The CDR3 runs to 14 residues. V was trimmed by 0 bases and J by 4 bases, leaving 7 bases between them. Germline values: CDR1 LNHDA, CDR2 SQIVND (reference sequence). CDR3 sequence: CASSIETVNQPQHF. CDR3 DNA sequence: TGTGCCAGTAGTATAGAGACAGTTAATCAGCCCCAGCATTTT. The whole variable domain, remainder taken from reference TRBV19 and TRBJ1-5, is DGGITQSPKYLFRKEGQNVTLSCEQNLNHDAMYWYRQDPGQGLRLIYYSQIVNDFQKGDIAEGYSVSREKKESFPLTVTSAQKNPTAFYLCASSIETVNQPQHFGDGTRLSIL.

The chain is built from TRBV5-6 and TRBJ1-2, with no clear D. The CDR3 is made up of 15 amino acids. Germline V lookup: CDR1 SGHDT, CDR2 YYEEEE. V was shortened by 0 bases and J by 4 bases, with 13 bases between the two germline ends. Here the CDR3 reads CASSLASGIPYGYTF. Here the CDR3 DNA reads TGTGCCAGCAGCTTGGCTAGCGGCATCCCCTATGGCTACACCTTC. Complete variable domain (other parts from reference TRBV5-6 and TRBJ1-2): DAGVTQSPTHLIKTRGQQVTLRCSPKSGHDTVSWYQQALGQGPQFIFQYYEEEERQRGNFPDRFSGHQFPNYSSELNVNALLLGDSALYLCASSLASGIPYGYTFGSGTRLTVV.

V is TRBV18 and J is TRBJ1-6, with 7 positions matching TRBD1. With V trimmed by 3 bases and J by 7 bases, 6 bases remained unmatched. The length of the CDR3 is 15 residues. The germline gives CDR1 KGHSH, CDR2 LQKENI. The DNA for the CDR3 is TGTGCCAGCTCACCCTACAGGGGCAACAATTCACCCCTCCACTTT. This sequence encodes CASSPYRGNNSPLHF. Complete variable domain (other parts from reference TRBV18 and TRBJ1-6): NAGVMQNPRHLVRRRGQEARLRCSPMKGHSHVYWYRQLPEEGLKFMVYLQKENIIDESGMPKERFSAEFPKEGPSILRIQQVVRGDSAAYFCASSPYRGNNSPLHFGNGTRLTVT.

This clone was recorded a few times. The rearrangement links TRBV7-9 to TRBJ1-3, with D possibly matching TRBD1 (5 bases). Trimming took 5 bases from V and 6 from J, leaving 14 bases between them. The germline V gene has CDR1 SEHNR and CDR2 FQNEAQ (reference sequence). This CDR3 region has 14 residues. CDR3 loop: CASSRAGGINTIYF. The CDR3 DNA is TGTGCCAGCAGCCGGGCCGGGGGAATAAACACCATATATTTT. Full variable domain (outside the CDR3, taken from reference TRBV7-9 and TRBJ1-3): DTGVSQNPRHKITKRGQNVTFRCDPISEHNRLYWYRQTLGQGPEFLTYFQNEAQLEKSRLLSDRFSAERPKGSFSTLEIQRTEQGDSAMYLCASSRAGGINTIYFGEGSWLTVV.

The chain links TRBV5-3 to TRBJ1-3, with 7 bases identical to TRBD1. TRBV5-3 is marked as an open reading frame, function uncertain. With V trimmed by 4 bases and J by 0 bases, 7 bases remained unmatched. CDR3 size: 16 residues. CDR3 sequence (DNA): TGTGCCAGAAGCCCGACAGGGCCTCCCTCTGGAAACACCATATATTTT. Amino acids: CARSPTGPPSGNTIYF.

The gene calls are TRBV6-5 and TRBJ1-3, with TRBD1 matching 8 bases. Germline-derived CDR1 and CDR2 are MNHEY and SVGAGI. V gave up 4 bases and J gave up 4 bases; unmatched junction bases: 9. The CDR3 is made up of 16 amino acids. The DNA of the CDR3 is TGTGCCAGCAGTTTTCGACAGGGGTCCTCAGGAAACACCATATATTTT. Translation: CASSFRQGSSGNTIYF.

V gene TRBV9 combines with J gene TRBJ2-5; 9 bases fit TRBD2. The ends lost 0 bases at V and 5 bases at J; junction bases unmatched: 8. The CDR3 has 16 residues. The germline V gene encodes CDR1 SGDLS and CDR2 YYNGEE. The DNA for the CDR3 is TGTGCCAGCAGCGTAGCCGGGACTAGCCTGGGGGAGACCCAGTACTTC. It specifies CASSVAGTSLGETQYF.

This clone was recorded a few times. This chain joins TRBV7-3 and TRBJ2-5; D may be TRBD1 (8 bases). CDR3 size: 15 residues. Germline CDR1 is SGHTA and CDR2 is FQGTGA. The V and J ends lost 1 base and 4 bases respectively, with 13 bases between them. The CDR3 bases are TGTGCCAGCAGCTTAAATACAGGGGGGGGAGAGACCCAGTACTTC. Protein product: CASSLNTGGGETQYF.

The chain links TRBV7-2 to TRBJ2-7; D uncertain. Germline V gene data show CDR1 as SGHTA and CDR2 as FQGNSA. Trimming pared 0 bases from V and 0 bases from J, leaving 6 bases between. The CDR3 spans 14 residues. The CDR3 DNA follows: TGTGCCAGCAGCTTAGCGGGCAGCTCCTACGAGCAGTACTTC. This encodes CASSLAGSSYEQYF. Filled out from reference TRBV7-2 and TRBJ2-7, the complete variable domain reads GAGVSQSPSNKVTEKGKDVELRCDPISGHTALYWYRQSLGQGLEFLIYFQGNSAPDKSGLPSDRFSAERTGGSVSTLTIQRTQQEDSAVYLCASSLAGSSYEQYFGPGTRLTVT.

The chain joins TRBV30 to TRBJ1-2; D gene unclear. The CDR3 consists of 16 residues. CDR1 and CDR2 (germline): GTSNPN, SVGIG (reference sequence). Trimming pared 2 bases from V and 1 base from J, leaving 17 bases between. This CDR3 reads CAWSSQRGLLNYGYTF. Written as DNA, the CDR3 is TGTGCCTGGAGTAGTCAAAGAGGACTGCTTAACTATGGCTACACCTTC.

The chain recombines TRBV7-9 with TRBJ2-5; perhaps TRBD1 as D (6 bases). Per germline, CDR1 SEHNR and CDR2 FQNEAQ (reference sequence). Trimming took off 5 bases at V and 5 bases at J, with 12 bases between the two ends. There are 13 residues in the CDR3. The CDR3 coding sequence is TGTGCCAGCAGCACCAGGGGTTGGGAGACCCAGTACTTC. This translates into CASSTRGWETQYF.

The rearrangement joins TRBV5-6 to TRBJ1-1; TRBD1 aligns across 8 bases. CDR1 SGHDT and CDR2 YYEEEE come from the germline V gene. CDR3 size: 16 residues. V lost 1 base to trimming and J lost 4 bases; unmatched junction nucleotides: 9. In DNA form, the CDR3 reads TGTGCCAGCAGCTTGCCCTGGACAGGGCTGGGCACTGAAGCTTTCTTT. Translating it yields CASSLPWTGLGTEAFF.

V and J are TRBV11-2 and TRBJ1-2; D remains ambiguous. CDR1 and CDR2 (germline): SGHAT, FQNNGV. This CDR3 comprises 14 residues. V was trimmed by 1 base and J by 8 bases, leaving 14 bases between them. The CDR3 here is CASSLVGPGRGYTF. The DNA of the CDR3 is TGTGCCAGCAGCTTAGTGGGCCCGGGGAGGGGCTACACCTTC. Full variable domain (outside the CDR3, taken from reference TRBV11-2 and TRBJ1-2): EAGVAQSPRYKIIEKRQSVAFWCNPISGHATLYWYQQILGQGPKLLIQFQNNGVVDDSQLPKDRFSAERLKGVDSTLKIQPAKLEDSAVYLCASSLVGPGRGYTFGSGTRLTVV.

The CDR3 is CASSPGGPNLGFF. The CDR3 DNA reads TGCGCCAGCAGCCCCGGAGGACCTAACCTCGGGTTCTTC. The gene calls are TRBV5-1 and TRBJ2-1; weak D call: TRBD2 (5 bases). The CDR3 is 13 amino acids. Per germline, CDR1 SGHRS and CDR2 YFSETQ. The V end was cut by 4 bases, the J end by 15 bases, with 20 bases between.

The chain couples TRBV5-1 to TRBJ2-6, with 8 nucleotides matching TRBD1. This CDR3 contains 14 residues. Germline CDR1 is SGHRS and CDR2 is YFSETQ. J gave up 10 bases and V 0 bases, and 3 bases lay outside the gene matches. The CDR3 loop is CASSLGTGLNVLTF. The DNA of the CDR3 is TGCGCCAGCAGCTTGGGGACAGGGCTAAACGTCCTGACTTTC. The entire variable domain, with the rest obtained from reference TRBV5-1 and TRBJ2-6, is as follows: KAGVTQTPRYLIKTRGQQVTLSCSPISGHRSVSWYQQTPGQGLQFLFEYFSETQRNKGNFPGRFSGRQFSNSRSEMNVSTLELGDSALYLCASSLGTGLNVLTFGAGSRLTVL.

The rearrangement joins TRBV5-6 to TRBJ1-2; possibly TRBD1 for D (6 bases). V was cut by 2 bases and J by 6 bases, with 14 bases left in between. Per the germline V gene, CDR1 is SGHDT and CDR2 is YYEEEE. The CDR3 has 14 residues. DNA for the CDR3: TGTGCCAGCAGCTTCGACCAGGGGATAAATGGCTACACCTTC. Translating it yields CASSFDQGINGYTF. The variable domain in full, with the rest retrieved from reference TRBV5-6 and TRBJ1-2, is DAGVTQSPTHLIKTRGQQVTLRCSPKSGHDTVSWYQQALGQGPQFIFQYYEEEERQRGNFPDRFSGHQFPNYSSELNVNALLLGDSALYLCASSFDQGINGYTFGSGTRLTVV.

As DNA, the CDR3 is TGTGCCAGCAGCTCGGCCCCTCAGCGGAACACTGAAGCTTTCTTT. Its protein product is CASSSAPQRNTEAFF. The chain recombines TRBV7-2 with TRBJ1-1; no firm D call. Germline V gene lookup returns CDR1 SGHTA and CDR2 FQGNSA. V was shortened by 4 bases and J by 1 base, with 13 bases between the two germline ends. The CDR3 is made up of 15 amino acids.

V gene TRBV30 combines with J gene TRBJ2-5, with a tentative D call TRBD1 (5 bases). Between the trimmed V and J ends, which lost 5 bases and 7 bases, there was a span of 11 bases. This CDR3 contains 11 residues. In germline, CDR1 is GTSNPN, CDR2 SVGIG (reference sequence). CDR3 nucleotides: TGTGCCTGGGGCCCTCAGGGGACCCAGTACTTC. This translates into CAWGPQGTQYF.

This chain uses TRBV19 with TRBJ1-5; D unresolved. Trimming shortened V by 6 bases and J by 7 bases, and 13 bases separated the two germline ends. This CDR3 has 13 residues. Germline-derived CDR1 and CDR2 are LNHDA and SQIVND (reference sequence). CDR3 sequence: CASRDLGAQPQHF. For the CDR3, the DNA is TGTGCCAGTAGGGACTTGGGTGCCCAGCCCCAGCATTTT.

This chain joins TRBV7-2 and TRBJ2-1; 12 nucleotides match TRBD1. Germline lookup yields CDR1 SGHTA and CDR2 FQGNSA. V was clipped by 4 bases and J by 9 bases; unmatched bases: 4. The CDR3 has 14 amino acids. This chain's CDR3 is CASSSGTGGSEQFF. The CDR3 DNA is TGTGCCAGCAGCTCCGGGACAGGGGGCAGTGAGCAGTTCTTC.

The chain couples TRBV5-1 to TRBJ2-5; D not resolved. The CDR3 runs 13 residues. Germline V lookup: CDR1 SGHRS, CDR2 YFSETQ. V lost 4 bases and J 11 bases, leaving 18 bases between the germline ends. The CDR3 DNA sequence: TGCGCCAGCAGCCACCCCGAAGCAGTGCGGCAGTACTTC. Protein: CASSHPEAVRQYF.

This sequence joins TRBV5-6 and TRBJ2-5; a possible D gene is TRBD1 (5 bases). The germline V gene has CDR1 SGHDT and CDR2 YYEEEE. The CDR3 consists of 15 residues. V was pared by 6 bases and J by 5 bases, with 20 bases between. CDR3 loop: CASISQGAPDETQYF. CDR3 nucleotides: TGTGCCAGCATTTCCCAGGGCGCCCCAGACGAGACCCAGTACTTC.

The chain joins TRBV11-2 to TRBJ1-2; D is ambiguous. The CDR3 spans 13 residues. Germline V gene data show CDR1 as SGHAT and CDR2 as FQNNGV. Deletions cut 4 bases from V and 2 bases from J, with 8 bases between. Here the CDR3 DNA reads TGTGCCAGCAGCTCCTTGAGGAACTATGGCTACACCTTC. Its protein product is CASSSLRNYGYTF. The whole variable domain, filled in from reference TRBV11-2 and TRBJ1-2, reads EAGVAQSPRYKIIEKRQSVAFWCNPISGHATLYWYQQILGQGPKLLIQFQNNGVVDDSQLPKDRFSAERLKGVDSTLKIQPAKLEDSAVYLCASSSLRNYGYTFGSGTRLTVV.

V gene TRBV29-1 combines with J gene TRBJ2-5; 8 nucleotides align to TRBD2. CDR1 is SQVTM and CDR2 is ANQGSEA in the germline V gene. The CDR3 runs to 15 residues. V dropped 4 bases and J dropped 0; count of bases not matched to a gene: 7. DNA of the CDR3: TGCAGCGTTGGGGGGAGCGGGGGCCACCAAGAGACCCAGTACTTC. It is translated as CSVGGSGGHQETQYF. The full variable domain, with the rest looked up from reference TRBV29-1 and TRBJ2-5, is SAVISQKPSRDICQRGTSLTIQCQVDSQVTMMFWYRQQPGQSLTLIATANQGSEATYESGFVIDKFPISRPNLTFSTLTVSNMSPEDSSIYLCSVGGSGGHQETQYFGPGTRLLVL.

The CDR3 coding sequence is TGTGCCAGCAGGGCCCTCGGGGGGGTTAACGAGCAGTACTTC. Translation: CASRALGGVNEQYF. The chain carries TRBV2 and TRBJ2-7; TRBD2 agrees at 8 bases. Trimming removed 6 bases from V and 5 bases from J; junction bases left unmatched: 9. CDR1 SNHLY and CDR2 FYNNEI come from the germline V gene. This CDR3 comprises 14 residues.

This clone was picked up one time. The chain employs TRBV4-2 and TRBJ1-4, with D perhaps matching TRBD1 (6 bases). There are 15 residues in the CDR3. Trimming pared 1 base from V and 8 bases from J, leaving 14 bases between. The germline V gene encodes CDR1 LGHNA and CDR2 YNFKEQ. This chain's CDR3 is CASSQGNRAQEKLFF. In nucleotides, the CDR3 is TGTGCCAGCAGCCAAGGGAACAGGGCCCAAGAAAAACTGTTTTTT.

This chain links TRBV4-1 with TRBJ2-3; D is perhaps TRBD2 (5 bases). This CDR3 has 14 residues. V was shortened by 2 bases and J by 4 bases, with 10 bases between the two germline ends. The germline gives CDR1 MGHRA, CDR2 YSYEKL. CDR3: CASSQPLAADTQYF. The DNA for the CDR3 is TGCGCCAGCAGCCAACCCCTAGCCGCAGATACGCAGTATTTT.

The chain has TRBV27 and TRBJ1-2; TRBD1 aligns across 10 bases. The V gene's germline CDR1 is MNHEY and CDR2 SMNVEV (reference sequence). The CDR3 covers 14 residues. Trimming at V came to 3 bases and at J to 5 bases, leaving 3 bases not matched to a gene. In DNA form, the CDR3 reads TGTGCCAGCAGTTTGGGGGGACAGGGGTATGGCTACACCTTC. Its translation is CASSLGGQGYGYTF.

This clone was seen only a few times. The rearrangement uses TRBV4-2 and TRBJ1-3; TRBD1 might be the D (5 bases). CDR1 is LGHNA, CDR2 YNFKEQ, per germline. This CDR3 has 17 amino acids. With 0 bases removed from V and 0 bases from J, the gap between germline ends came to 12 bases. CDR3 nucleotide sequence: TGTGCCAGCAGCCAAGAATCTCAGGGTAACTCTGGAAACACCATATATTTT. Translating it yields CASSQESQGNSGNTIYF.